Following are 5 T cell receptor beta chains from one sample sequenced in a study of T cell responses to AZD1222 COVID-19 vaccine. Sequencing used immunoSEQ multiplex PCR; TCRdb keeps in-frame clones, though not all of them. The sample has about 120,000 clones; 85% to 90% are singletons. Here the sequenced sample was peripheral blood, taken on day 0 of AZD1222 vaccination. The receptors were sampled from an adult in good health.

This chain uses TRBV7-8 with TRBJ1-5; no reliable D call. Germline CDR1 reads SGHVS; CDR2 reads FQNEAQ. The V and J ends lost 5 bases and 4 bases respectively, with 9 bases between them. CDR3 size: 13 residues. The CDR3 reads CASSRTVNQPQHF. The CDR3, as DNA: TGTGCCAGCAGCCGTACCGTTAATCAGCCCCAGCATTTT. Supplemented by reference TRBV7-8 and TRBJ1-5, the full variable domain reads GAGVSQSPRYKVAKRGQDVALRCDPISGHVSLFWYQQALGQGPEFLTYFQNEAQLDKSGLPSDRFFAERPEGSVSTLKIQRTQQEDSAVYLCASSRTVNQPQHFGDGTRLSIL.

The chain joins TRBV7-3 to TRBJ1-1; no firm D call. The CDR3 runs to 12 residues. Germline-derived CDR1 and CDR2 are SGHTA and FQGTGA. V lost 6 bases and J 1 base, leaving 6 bases between the germline ends. CDR3 in DNA: TGTGCCAGCAGGGGCTCGAACACTGAAGCTTTCTTT. Encoded protein: CASRGSNTEAFF.

This chain joins TRBV7-3 and TRBJ1-1; D not resolved. The CDR3 has 13 residues. Trimming pared 5 bases from V and 1 base from J, leaving 8 bases between. In germline, CDR1 is SGHTA, CDR2 FQGTGA. The CDR3 is CASSPEPNTEAFF. CDR3 in DNA: TGTGCCAGCAGCCCTGAGCCGAACACTGAAGCTTTCTTT.

The chain uses TRBV19 and TRBJ1-1; D is undetermined. The CDR3 sequence is 15 residues long. CDR1 and CDR2 (germline): LNHDA, SQIVND (reference sequence). V was clipped by 2 bases and J by 3 bases, with 13 bases between them. The CDR3 spells CASSIYLFRDTEAFF. The CDR3 DNA reads as TGTGCCAGTAGTATATATTTGTTTCGGGACACTGAAGCTTTCTTT.

J is TRBJ1-4 and V is TRBV19; D may be TRBD1 (5 bases). The CDR3 consists of 15 residues. Trimming removed 3 bases from V and 5 bases from J, with 13 bases in between. CDR1 and CDR2 from the germline V gene are LNHDA and SQIVND (reference sequence). The CDR3 here is CASSIPASGNEKLFF. DNA of the CDR3: TGTGCCAGTAGTATCCCAGCTTCAGGGAATGAAAAACTGTTTTTT.